One and the same sample provided the 20 T cell receptor beta chains below, sequenced in a study of shared clonotypes between healthy human individuals. The data were produced by immunoSEQ multiplex PCR, yet TCRdb's version contains in-frame clones alone and is incomplete. This sample carries roughly 1.5 million clones, approximately 98% of them seen once, and the ten largest clones take roughly 0.45%. Sequencing input: naive CD4+ T cells sorted from blood. Subset described: CD45RA+ positively selected. These receptors were taken from a young man in good health.

The V and J genes are TRBV4-1 and TRBJ1-5; 8 nucleotides agree with TRBD1. CDR1 is MGHRA and CDR2 is YSYEKL in the germline V gene. V lost 1 base, J lost 4 bases, and 3 bases stayed unmatched. This CDR3 has 15 residues. Here the CDR3 DNA reads TGCGCCAGCAGCCAAGGAGGGACAGGTAATCAGCCCCAGCATTTT. Its translation is CASSQGGTGNQPQHF.

J is TRBJ2-7 and V is TRBV10-1; no reliable D call. The CDR3 runs 12 residues. Germline values: CDR1 WNHNN, CDR2 SYGVQD (reference sequence). Trimming shortened V by 4 bases and J by 3 bases, and 7 bases separated the two germline ends. The CDR3 sequence: CASSADFYEQYF. CDR3 sequence (DNA): TGCGCCAGCAGTGCAGACTTCTACGAGCAGTACTTC.

The J gene is TRBJ2-7, the V gene TRBV11-3, with 10 positions matching TRBD2. Germline V gene data show CDR1 as SGHNT and CDR2 as YENEEA. The V segment lost 5 bases and the J segment 6 bases; nucleotides outside the gene matches: 4. CDR3 length: 13 amino acids. CDR3 sequence: CASSRGLASEQYF. CDR3 sequence (DNA): TGTGCCAGCAGCCGGGGACTAGCGAGCGAGCAGTACTTC.

The V and J genes are TRBV4-3 and TRBJ2-7; D gene ambiguous. V lost 2 bases to trimming and J lost 0 bases, with 20 bases between them. This CDR3 is built from 18 residues. Per germline, CDR1 LGHNA and CDR2 YSLEER. CDR3 bases: TGCGCCAGCAGCCAATTTTTAGGCAGGTCTGGAGTCTCCTACGAGCAGTACTTC. It is translated as CASSQFLGRSGVSYEQYF.

Comment on this clone: Other nucleotide sequences in the sample specify the same CDR3. The gene calls are TRBV7-9 and TRBJ1-1, with D possibly being TRBD1 (5 bases). Germline CDR1 and CDR2: SEHNR and FQNEAQ (reference sequence). The CDR3 has 14 residues. Trimming removed 1 base from V and 0 bases from J, with 6 bases in between. This chain's CDR3 is CASSLGQMNTEAFF. Written as DNA, the CDR3 is TGTGCCAGCAGCTTAGGACAGATGAACACTGAAGCTTTCTTT.

CDR3 DNA: TGCAGCGTCCTTACTATGACTAGCAACAAATACAATGAGCAGTTCTTC. It encodes CSVLTMTSNKYNEQFF. The chain is built from TRBV29-1 and TRBJ2-1; 7 bases agree with TRBD2. CDR3 length: 16 residues. CDR1 SQVTM and CDR2 ANQGSEA come from the germline V gene. Trimming at V came to 6 bases and at J to 4 bases, leaving 15 bases not matched to a gene.

The CDR3 coding sequence is TGTGCCAGCAGCTTGGTGCCCGGCACCGGGGAGCTGTTTTTT. Protein: CASSLVPGTGELFF. The chain couples TRBV5-6 to TRBJ2-2; D gene uncertain. V was shortened by 0 bases and J by 4 bases, with 7 bases between the two germline ends. The CDR3 sequence is 14 residues long. CDR1 is SGHDT, CDR2 YYEEEE, per germline.

The V call is TRBV5-5, the J call TRBJ1-1; D is uncertain. This CDR3 has 14 amino acids. Between the trimmed V and J ends, which lost 2 bases and 0 bases, there was a span of 8 bases. In germline, CDR1 is SGHKS, CDR2 YYEKEE (reference sequence). This CDR3 is CASSFSGMNTEAFF. The CDR3 DNA reads as TGTGCCAGCAGCTTTTCAGGTATGAACACTGAAGCTTTCTTT.

V and J are TRBV7-6 and TRBJ2-5; D gene unclear. Per germline, CDR1 SGHVS and CDR2 FNYEAQ. The germline V and J ends were trimmed by 5 bases and 3 bases, with 4 bases remaining between them. This CDR3 has 11 residues. In DNA form, the CDR3 reads TGTGCCAGCAGCAACAAAGAGACCCAGTACTTC. This encodes CASSNKETQYF.

In DNA, the CDR3 is TGTGCCAGCAGCTTAAGAGGGAACACTGAAGCTTTCTTT. Protein: CASSLRGNTEAFF. This chain connects TRBV7-8 to TRBJ1-1; D uncertain. The CDR3 runs 13 residues. Per germline, CDR1 SGHVS and CDR2 FQNEAQ. Trimming pared 2 bases from V and 1 base from J, leaving 5 bases between.

The rearrangement uses TRBV5-1 and TRBJ1-2; D unclear. In germline, CDR1 is SGHRS, CDR2 YFSETQ. This CDR3 is 11 amino acids long. Deletions cut 0 bases from V and 7 bases from J, with 4 bases between. The CDR3 reads CASSLVGGYTF. The DNA for the CDR3 is TGCGCCAGCAGCTTGGTTGGTGGCTACACCTTC.

A note on this clone: Other DNA sequences from this sample encode an identical CDR3 as well. V gene TRBV27 combines with J gene TRBJ2-1, with TRBD2 matching 10 bases. The CDR3 sequence is 15 residues long. Trimming at V came to 5 bases and at J to 4 bases, leaving 5 bases not matched to a gene. Germline lookup yields CDR1 MNHEY and CDR2 SMNVEV (reference sequence). CDR3: CASSLGLAAYNEQFF. Here the CDR3 DNA reads TGTGCCAGCAGTCTAGGACTAGCGGCGTACAATGAGCAGTTCTTC.

The chain has TRBV6-1 and TRBJ1-2; D unclear. Deletions cut 7 bases from V and 9 bases from J, with 18 bases between. This CDR3 has 13 amino acids. The germline V gene has CDR1 MNHNS and CDR2 SASEGT. The CDR3 coding sequence is TGTGCCAGCAAAGTCCGTTCGCTGAGTAGCTACACCTTC. It yields the protein CASKVRSLSSYTF.

The genes are TRBV5-4 and TRBJ2-7, with 10 positions matching TRBD2. The CDR3 covers 13 residues. Germline V gives CDR1 SGHNT, CDR2 YYREEE (reference sequence). With V trimmed by 10 bases and J by 2 bases, 6 bases remained unmatched. CDR3 protein: CAGRTSGTYEQYF. DNA of the CDR3: TGTGCCGGAAGGACTAGCGGCACCTACGAGCAGTACTTC.

The chain recombines TRBV9 with TRBJ2-2, with 8 bases that match TRBD1. This CDR3 contains 15 residues. With 2 bases clipped from V and 5 bases from J, the junction kept 5 bases outside the gene matches. The germline gives CDR1 SGDLS, CDR2 YYNGEE. CDR3 residues: CASSVHRGRTGELFF. The CDR3 DNA reads TGTGCCAGCAGCGTGCACAGGGGGAGGACCGGGGAGCTGTTTTTT.

The chain joins TRBV15 to TRBJ1-1; D not resolved. The CDR3 totals 13 residues. In germline, CDR1 is LNHNV, CDR2 YYDKDF (reference sequence). V was cut by 0 bases and J by 7 bases, with 9 bases left in between. Written as DNA, the CDR3 is TGTGCCACCAGCAGAGATTTGCCAGATGAAGCTTTCTTT. Protein product: CATSRDLPDEAFF.

With respect to this clone: Other DNA sequences in this sample translate to the same CDR3. J is TRBJ2-1 and V is TRBV9, with 11 bases that match TRBD2. Germline lookup yields CDR1 SGDLS and CDR2 YYNGEE. The CDR3 spans 15 residues. J lost 4 bases, V lost 3 bases, and 3 bases had no gene match. CDR3 loop: CASSGTSGSYNEQFF. The CDR3 DNA sequence: TGTGCCAGCAGCGGTACTAGCGGGAGTTACAATGAGCAGTTCTTC.

CDR3: CASSLDLVRSYEQYF. CDR3 nucleotide sequence: TGTGCCAGCAGCCTAGACCTAGTTCGGTCCTACGAGCAGTACTTC. The rearrangement uses TRBV6-6 and TRBJ2-7; D gene unclear. Germline lookup yields CDR1 MNHNY and CDR2 SVGAGI (reference sequence). This CDR3 comprises 15 residues. Trimming stripped 6 bases from V and 1 base from J, with 16 bases between.

V is TRBV9 and J is TRBJ2-1, with TRBD2 matching 13 bases. J was trimmed by 10 bases and V by 4 bases; bases with no gene match: 5. Germline CDR1 and CDR2: SGDLS and YYNGEE. The CDR3 covers 14 residues. Here the CDR3 reads CASSPGLAGFEQFF. The DNA of the CDR3 is TGTGCCAGCAGCCCGGGACTAGCGGGATTCGAGCAGTTCTTC.

This sequence joins TRBV7-2 and TRBJ2-5, with 8 bases matching TRBD2. The CDR3 loop spans 14 amino acids. V gave up 3 bases and J gave up 5 bases; unmatched junction bases: 5. Germline V lookup: CDR1 SGHTA, CDR2 FQGNSA. The CDR3 sequence: CASSFKRERETQYF. In DNA form, the CDR3 reads TGTGCCAGCAGCTTCAAGCGGGAGAGGGAGACCCAGTACTTC. Complete variable domain (other parts from reference TRBV7-2 and TRBJ2-5): GAGVSQSPSNKVTEKGKDVELRCDPISGHTALYWYRQSLGQGLEFLIYFQGNSAPDKSGLPSDRFSAERTGGSVSTLTIQRTQQEDSAVYLCASSFKRERETQYFGPGTRLLVL.